This is a list of T cell receptor beta chains from one sample in a study of memory CD8 T cells in hepatitis C reinfection. Sequenced by immunoSEQ multiplex PCR; TCRdb stores in-frame clones only, minus some. The repertoire holds over 35,000 clones, with more than 75% as singletons. The sequenced sample was naive CD8+ T cells sorted from blood. Receptor source: a man aged 18 to 35 with hepatitis C virus infection. Both conserved end residues are trimmed from each CDR3. Fields, in order: J gene, V gene, CDR3 protein.

TRBJ1-5 | TRBV5-8 | ASSGDRERSLVNQPQH
TRBJ2-7 | TRBV19 | ASSITGSTYEQY
TRBJ2-2 | TRBV11-2 | ASSFSSLSTGELF
TRBJ2-3 | TRBV19 | ASSIDDRTTDTQY
TRBJ1-6 | TRBV5-6 | ASSLGDSASPLH
TRBJ1-2 | TRBV6-6 | ASSIYPGASYGYT
TRBJ2-5 | TRBV7-2 | ASSFTGDQETQY
TRBJ1-4 | TRBV7-9 | ASSLEQGNEKLF
TRBJ2-7 | TRBV7-2 | ASSLALGFLGSSEQY
TRBJ1-6 | TRBV6-1 | ASSVSGYGNSPLH
TRBJ1-6 | TRBV2 | ASVPGHINNSPLH
TRBJ1-2 | TRBV6-6 | AGRPESNYGYT
TRBJ2-7 | TRBV29-1 | SVPAEGAGSYEQY
TRBJ2-2 | TRBV7-3 | ASGSQVRMGGGTGELF
TRBJ1-2 | TRBV6-6 | ASSYSPYSNYGYT
TRBJ1-1 | TRBV19 | ASSIDGAEAF
TRBJ1-2 | TRBV6-5 | ARPGTGNYGYT
TRBJ1-5 | TRBV6-5 | ASSYAQYSNQPQH
TRBJ2-1 | TRBV9 | ASSVDHTGSYNEQF
TRBJ2-5 | TRBV5-1 | ASSLRTSLGETQY
TRBJ1-6 | TRBV4-1 | ASSSRGYNNSPLH
TRBJ2-1 | TRBV29-1 | SVDRSYNEQF
TRBJ2-1 | TRBV6-1 | ASSGQGDSYNEQF
TRBJ2-4 | TRBV7-8 | ASSPSWREGSIQY
TRBJ1-1 | TRBV5-4 | ASSLGGLHPSFVPF
TRBJ1-2 | TRBV19 | ASSILEQVDGYT
TRBJ2-1 | TRBV5-4 | ASSTLLLAGKRNEQF
TRBJ2-7 | TRBV5-1 | ASSPGQLDYEQY
TRBJ2-3 | TRBV4-1 | ASRGADTQY
TRBJ1-1 | TRBV2 | ASSEPGNTEAF
TRBJ2-2 | TRBV4-1 | ASSPIAGGAAGELF
TRBJ2-4 | TRBV19 | ASSLPGTGRNIQY
TRBJ1-1 | TRBV4-1 | ASSQEGAKYEAF
TRBJ2-3 | TRBV6-1 | ASSDQGRVTDTQY
TRBJ1-1 | TRBV4-1 | ASSPGQKTEAF
TRBJ1-1 | TRBV6-5 | ASSSTQGTEAF
TRBJ2-1 | TRBV6-6 | ASSLGQGEF
TRBJ2-1 | TRBV29-1 | SVEVEGSSGDYNEQF
TRBJ2-7 | TRBV5-6 | ASSLGEYEQY
TRBJ2-1 | TRBV7-9 | ASSFRDNEQF
TRBJ2-5 | TRBV25-1 | ASYRDGTQY
TRBJ2-3 | TRBV29-1 | SVDGTLSSGSADTQY
TRBJ1-1 | TRBV7-3 | ASSRAGLGEAF
TRBJ1-1 | TRBV7-2 | ASSYRGMNTEAF
TRBJ2-3 | TRBV28 | ASSIAGGSDTQY
TRBJ1-1 | TRBV2 | ASSDMDSEAF
TRBJ2-5 | TRBV27 | ASSSGTGGSETQY
TRBJ2-7 | TRBV6-5 | ASSYIDKDTYEQY
TRBJ2-1 | TRBV25-1 | ASQEEGPRQF
TRBJ1-6 | TRBV7-9 | ASSARDRVDSPLH
TRBJ1-2 | TRBV4-3 | ASSQDGTGNYGYT
TRBJ1-5 | TRBV19 | ASSTPGTRGQPQH